This entry lists 27 T cell receptor beta chains sequenced from one sample in a study of cytomegalovirus exposure and HLA in healthy donors. Primers for the PCR totalled 60 Vbeta and 13 Jbeta. Sequencing was performed with immunoSEQ multiplex PCR; in TCRdb, only in-frame clones are kept and a portion is missing. Here the sample spans tens of thousands of clones, around 77% being singletons. The sequencing input was PBMCs. The receptors originated from a man aged 45-65 years in good health and CMV-seronegative.

The chain carries TRBV18 and TRBJ2-3, with 8 bases that match TRBD1. The CDR3 is made up of 16 amino acids. CDR1 KGHSH and CDR2 LQKENI come from the germline V gene. After removal of 5 bases from V and 0 bases from J, the junction contained 7 bases not matched to a gene. Written as DNA, the CDR3 is TGTGCCAGCTCAGGGGACAGGCCTGGCAGCACAGATACGCAGTATTTT. It translates to CASSGDRPGSTDTQYF.

The chain carries TRBV6-5 and TRBJ1-3; weak D call: TRBD1 (6 bases). Germline V gives CDR1 MNHEY, CDR2 SVGAGI. The CDR3 totals 13 residues. The germline V and J ends were trimmed by 10 bases and 4 bases, with 14 bases remaining between them. The CDR3 loop is CATGGAPGNTIYF. CDR3 nucleotide sequence: TGTGCCACTGGGGGCGCACCCGGAAACACCATATATTTT.

CDR3 residues: CASSSGIPYSNQPQHF. CDR3 nucleotide sequence: TGCGCCAGCAGCTCCGGGATTCCCTATAGCAATCAGCCCCAGCATTTT. The rearrangement links TRBV4-3 to TRBJ1-5; D is uncertain. CDR1 is LGHNA, CDR2 YSLEER, per germline. The CDR3 has 16 residues. V was cut by 5 bases and J by 0 bases, with 14 bases left in between.

This chain uses TRBV19 with TRBJ1-5, with 8 bases matching TRBD1. Losses at the gene ends were 3 bases for V and 6 bases for J; bases not matched to a gene: 7. CDR1 and CDR2 (germline): LNHDA, SQIVND (reference sequence). This CDR3 has 15 residues. Written as DNA, the CDR3 is TGTGCCAGTAGTATCAGGACAGGGATTTCTCAGCCCCAGCATTTT. This gives the protein CASSIRTGISQPQHF. Full variable domain (remainder filled in from reference TRBV19 and TRBJ1-5): DGGITQSPKYLFRKEGQNVTLSCEQNLNHDAMYWYRQDPGQGLRLIYYSQIVNDFQKGDIAEGYSVSREKKESFPLTVTSAQKNPTAFYLCASSIRTGISQPQHFGDGTRLSIL.

This chain links TRBV5-1 with TRBJ2-7; TRBD2 matches at 11 bases. V trimming: 4 bases; J trimming: 4 bases; junction bases outside the gene matches: 1. Germline V CDR1 and CDR2: SGHRS, YFSETQ. This CDR3 is built from 13 residues. This CDR3 reads CASSGTSGYEQYF. CDR3 coding DNA: TGCGCCAGCAGCGGGACTAGCGGTTACGAGCAGTACTTC.

This sequence joins TRBV6-6 and TRBJ1-1; D uncertain. The CDR3 length is 15 residues. Germline V gene data show CDR1 as MNHNY and CDR2 as SVGAGI (reference sequence). The ends were cut back, 8 bases at V and 1 base at J, with 17 bases in the middle. The CDR3 loop reads CASENPNRENTEAFF. Written as DNA, the CDR3 is TGTGCCAGCGAGAACCCGAACCGGGAGAACACTGAAGCTTTCTTT.

The chain combines TRBV2 with TRBJ2-1; 15 bases align to TRBD2. In germline, CDR1 is SNHLY, CDR2 FYNNEI. The length of the CDR3 is 20 residues. V was pared by 8 bases and J by 1 base, with 15 bases of the junction left unmatched. CDR3 loop: CASCSPTGTSGRLSYNEQFF. DNA of the CDR3: TGTGCCAGCTGCTCTCCAACCGGGACTAGCGGGAGGTTATCCTACAATGAGCAGTTCTTC.

The gene calls are TRBV11-2 and TRBJ2-7; TRBD1 matches 8 bases. The CDR3 runs to 16 residues. Germline V gene lookup returns CDR1 SGHAT and CDR2 FQNNGV. With V trimmed by 5 bases and J by 3 bases, 12 bases remained unmatched. The CDR3 sequence: CASSPYLDREGYEQYF. CDR3 sequence (DNA): TGTGCCAGCAGCCCATATTTGGACAGGGAAGGCTACGAGCAGTACTTC.

The V call is TRBV7-2, the J call TRBJ2-7, with a weak D call TRBD1 (5 bases). This CDR3 spans 13 amino acids. V lost 4 bases and J lost 3, with 10 bases in between. Germline V lookup: CDR1 SGHTA, CDR2 FQGNSA. CDR3 region: CASSWNRIYEQYF. The CDR3 nucleotides read TGTGCCAGCAGCTGGAACAGGATCTACGAGCAGTACTTC.

CDR3 sequence reads: CASSELGGPSSTDTQYF. As DNA, the CDR3 is TGTGCCAGCAGTGAATTAGGGGGCCCTTCGAGCACAGATACGCAGTATTTT. The rearrangement joins TRBV25-1 to TRBJ2-3; 7 nucleotides agree with TRBD1. The germline CDR1 and CDR2 sequences are MGHDK and SYGVNS. Trimming cost V 1 base and J 0 bases; bases outside gene matches: 7. CDR3 length: 17 residues.

The V call is TRBV5-6, the J call TRBJ1-4; 9 bases agree with TRBD1. V lost 4 bases to trimming and J lost 2 bases; unmatched junction nucleotides: 3. This CDR3 has 15 residues. Germline V CDR1 and CDR2: SGHDT, YYEEEE. The CDR3 coding sequence is TGTGCCAGCAGCGGAGGACAGGGGACTAATGAAAAACTGTTTTTT. Residues: CASSGGQGTNEKLFF.

The V and J genes are TRBV7-3 and TRBJ1-1, with TRBD1 as a possible D gene (6 bases). This CDR3 comprises 13 residues. V lost 6 bases and J lost 1, with 9 bases in between. The germline V gene encodes CDR1 SGHTA and CDR2 FQGTGA. The CDR3 loop is CASREQGNTEAFF. The CDR3 bases are TGTGCCAGCAGAGAACAGGGGAACACTGAAGCTTTCTTT.

This chain joins TRBV20-1 and TRBJ1-1; D uncertain. The CDR3 contains 11 residues. The germline V gene encodes CDR1 DFQATT and CDR2 SNEGSKA (reference sequence). V shed 4 bases and J shed 8 bases, with 11 bases lying between them. CDR3 sequence: CSAKYGREAFF. CDR3 DNA: TGCAGTGCTAAATACGGCAGGGAAGCTTTCTTT.

This clone occurred once. The rearrangement links TRBV10-3 to TRBJ2-1; 14 positions match TRBD2. The length of the CDR3 is 17 residues. CDR1 and CDR2 from the germline V gene are ENHRY and SYGVKD. The trim removed 3 bases at V and 7 bases at J, leaving 8 bases unmatched. CDR3 in DNA: TGTGCCATCAGTGATCCTATTGGGACTAGCGGGAGAAATGAGCAGTTCTTC. Its translation: CAISDPIGTSGRNEQFF.

The chain carries TRBV27 and TRBJ1-1; D is uncertain. The V and J ends lost 0 bases and 1 base respectively, with 6 bases between them. Germline lookup yields CDR1 MNHEY and CDR2 SMNVEV (reference sequence). This CDR3 is built from 14 residues. This chain's CDR3 is CASSLSRANTEAFF. In DNA form, the CDR3 reads TGTGCCAGCAGTTTATCGCGGGCGAACACTGAAGCTTTCTTT.

This chain uses TRBV30 with TRBJ2-2, with 8 bases identical to TRBD1. Germline loops: CDR1 GTSNPN, CDR2 SVGIG (reference sequence). The junction had 11 bases not matched to a gene; V was cut back by 7 bases and J by 7 bases. CDR3 length equals 14 residues. DNA for the CDR3: TGTGCCTCTCGACAGGGGATGACGGGCGGGGAGCTGTTTTTT. Translation: CASRQGMTGGELFF.

The V gene is TRBV5-1, the J gene TRBJ1-4, with D unclear. This CDR3 is 16 amino acids long. The germline gives CDR1 SGHRS, CDR2 YFSETQ. The germline V and J ends were trimmed by 4 bases and 2 bases, with 15 bases remaining between them. The DNA of the CDR3 is TGCGCCAGCAGCCCGACGGGGAGGCCCACTAATGAAAAACTGTTTTTT. Its translation: CASSPTGRPTNEKLFF. Full variable domain (remainder filled in from reference TRBV5-1 and TRBJ1-4): KAGVTQTPRYLIKTRGQQVTLSCSPISGHRSVSWYQQTPGQGLQFLFEYFSETQRNKGNFPGRFSGRQFSNSRSEMNVSTLELGDSALYLCASSPTGRPTNEKLFFGSGTQLSVL.

The genes are TRBV28 and TRBJ1-5; D remains ambiguous. The V gene's germline CDR1 is MDHEN and CDR2 SYDVKM. The CDR3 has 18 amino acids. Trimming took 4 bases from V and 12 from J, leaving 31 bases between them. The CDR3 bases are TGTGCCAGCAGTTCCTTGTTCTCCGGGTCCGGCGTAGTCCTGCGCCAGCATTTT. This translates into CASSSLFSGSGVVLRQHF.

V and J are TRBV7-9 and TRBJ1-1, with D perhaps TRBD1 (6 bases). The germline gives CDR1 SEHNR, CDR2 FQNEAQ (reference sequence). The ends were cut back, 6 bases at V and 4 bases at J, with 21 bases in the middle. The CDR3 runs 16 residues. As DNA, the CDR3 is TGTGCCAGCAGGCGCACCGGGACACCTTGGGGCACTGAAGCTTTCTTT. Translated: CASRRTGTPWGTEAFF.

This rearrangement joins TRBV2 to TRBJ1-4, with D unclear. V shed 8 bases and J shed 7 bases, with 11 bases lying between them. Germline V CDR1 and CDR2: SNHLY, FYNNEI. This CDR3 is built from 12 residues. Here the CDR3 DNA reads TGTGCCAGCGTCGTTCGAGGTGAAAAACTGTTTTTT. Its translation: CASVVRGEKLFF.

J is TRBJ1-1 and V is TRBV4-3; D is unresolved. The CDR3 length is 15 residues. Looked up from germline, CDR1 is LGHNA and CDR2 is YSLEER. V was trimmed by 2 bases and J by 1 base, leaving 11 bases between them. CDR3: CASSQWPTANTEAFF. The CDR3 bases are TGCGCCAGCAGCCAATGGCCTACAGCGAACACTGAAGCTTTCTTT.

As for this clone: The germline gene is not matched at one end of the junction; a read error may be the cause. The rearrangement uses TRBV7-7 and TRBJ2-2; D is uncertain. CDR3 length: 14 amino acids. CDR1 is SSHAT and CDR2 is FNYEAQ in the germline V gene (reference sequence). The DNA for the CDR3 is TGTGCTAGCAGCTTAGAGGAGTACACCGGGGAGCTGTTTTTT. This translates into CASSLEEYTGELFF. Complete variable domain (other parts from reference TRBV7-7 and TRBJ2-2): GAGVSQSPRYKVTKRGQDVTLRCDPISSHATLYWYQQALGQGPEFLTYFNYEAQPDKSGLPSDRFSAERPEGSISTLTIQRTEQRDSAMYRCASSLEEYTGELFFGEGSRLTVL.

CDR3 DNA sequence: TGTGCCAGCAGTTTGGGCAGCTCCTACGAGCAGTACTTC. Its translation: CASSLGSSYEQYF. V and J are TRBV28 and TRBJ2-7; D is unresolved. The V end lost 3 bases, the J end lost 0 bases, and 6 bases lay between the germline ends. The length of the CDR3 is 13 residues. Germline-derived CDR1 and CDR2 are MDHEN and SYDVKM.

This rearrangement joins TRBV25-1 to TRBJ2-5; perhaps TRBD1 as D (6 bases). This CDR3 has 16 amino acids. The V end lost 0 bases, the J end lost 4 bases, and 15 bases lay between the germline ends. Germline V gene data show CDR1 as MGHDK and CDR2 as SYGVNS. Written as DNA, the CDR3 is TGTGCCAGCAGTGAATATATCGCCAGGGGAAGAGAGACCCAGTACTTC. It encodes CASSEYIARGRETQYF.

The chain carries TRBV5-4 and TRBJ2-3; 7 nucleotides agree with TRBD2. The CDR3 consists of 11 residues. After removal of 2 bases from V and 14 bases from J, the junction contained 5 bases not matched to a gene. From germline, CDR1 is SGHNT and CDR2 YYREEE (reference sequence). The CDR3 reads CASSFAGVPYF. CDR3 nucleotide sequence: TGTGCCAGCAGCTTCGCGGGAGTTCCGTATTTT.

The chain combines TRBV5-1 with TRBJ2-3; a weak D match, TRBD1 (6 bases). The germline V and J ends were trimmed by 3 bases and 2 bases, with 16 bases remaining between them. The length of the CDR3 is 16 residues. Germline CDR1 is SGHRS and CDR2 is YFSETQ. In DNA, the CDR3 is TGCGCCAGCAGCTCAGGACAGCTTCTTACCACAGATACGCAGTATTTT. This gives the protein CASSSGQLLTTDTQYF.

The rearrangement joins TRBV11-2 to TRBJ1-6; D is ambiguous. The CDR3 runs to 13 residues. V dropped 7 bases and J dropped 7 bases, with 11 bases sitting between them. Germline CDR1 and CDR2: SGHAT and FQNNGV. The CDR3 sequence: CASNHPGNSPLHF. As DNA, the CDR3 is TGTGCCAGCAACCACCCCGGGAATTCACCCCTCCACTTT.